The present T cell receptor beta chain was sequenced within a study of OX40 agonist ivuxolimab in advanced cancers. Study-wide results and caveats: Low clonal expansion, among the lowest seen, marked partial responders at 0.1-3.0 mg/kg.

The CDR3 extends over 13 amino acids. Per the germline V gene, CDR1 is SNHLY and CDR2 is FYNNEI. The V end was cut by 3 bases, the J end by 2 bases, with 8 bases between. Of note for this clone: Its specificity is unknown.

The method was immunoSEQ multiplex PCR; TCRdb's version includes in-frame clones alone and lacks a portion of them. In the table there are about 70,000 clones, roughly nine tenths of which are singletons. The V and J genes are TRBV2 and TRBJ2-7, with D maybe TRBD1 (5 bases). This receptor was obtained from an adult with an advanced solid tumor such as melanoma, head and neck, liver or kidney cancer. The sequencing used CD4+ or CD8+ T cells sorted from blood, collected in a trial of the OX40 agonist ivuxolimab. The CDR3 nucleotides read TGTGCCAGCAGTGACAGGGTTGCCTACGAGCAGTACTTC. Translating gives CASSDRVAYEQYF.